Listed below are T cell receptor beta chains from one sample, sequenced in a study of radiation and T cells in renal cell carcinoma. TCRdb's copy holds only in-frame clones and misses some; the assay was immunoSEQ multiplex PCR. The sample consists of some 75,000 clones, roughly 82% of them appearing once. The material sequenced was blood, taken from a patient whose treatment included radiotherapy and nephrectomy. The origin of the receptors is a man in his fifties or sixties with renal cell carcinoma. CDR3s include the opening cysteine and the closing phenylalanine or tryptophan. The listing skips clone size in some rows; elsewhere it reads once, few, many or a size class.

once,TRBV28,16,CASSATRGRATGELFF
-,TRBV29-1,13,CSATLAVTDTQYF
-,TRBV6-1,12,CASSMTGETQYF
-,TRBV7-8,12,CASSVVGETQYF
-,TRBV25-1,14,CASSEMGQAGEQYF
-,TRBV6-6,16,CASSTYGTGGITEAFF
-,TRBV2,15,CASRPGTGGAYEQYF
-,TRBV21-1,13,CASSKGQGAVRYF
-,TRBV10-3,13,CAISNGGDTEAFF
-,TRBV28,12,CASSPPGDTQYF
-,TRBV27,13,CASRRVGGYEQYF
-,TRBV7-5,11,CVRSFTNEQFF
-,TRBV5-1,21,CASSSLEAGGPLTGSYNEQFF
-,TRBV15,14,CATSSTGYGNTIYF
-,TRBV6-5,11,CASKRGSEAFF
-,TRBV28,16,CASSLTGTGISYEQYF
-,TRBV5-1,16,CASSLEGTPSTDTQYF
-,TRBV27,15,CASSSRAGKGYGYTF
-,TRBV13,17,CASSFSPPESPTDTQYF
-,TRBV5-6,16,CASSSPWTGGIETQYF
-,TRBV28,17,CASSLLSRGSSYNEQFF
-,TRBV2,14,CASSGTGRPETQYF
-,TRBV2,15,CASSLGGEVGEKLFF
-,TRBV28,17,CASRDPREEATNEKLFF
-,TRBV7-2,16,CASSLGWDRERDTQYF
-,TRBV5-1,15,CASSLGLAGTNEQFF
-,TRBV7-9,15,CASSLVRAIKETQYF
-,TRBV5-1,14,CASSLGQGRDEQFF
-,TRBV4-1,14,CASSQERGTYEQYF
-,TRBV12-5,13,CASGLGGTDTQYF
-,TRBV11-2,14,CASSLGGGRETQYF
-,TRBV27,16,CASSFNDRLFDYGYTF
-,TRBV28,17,CASSFIVLAGGPEEQYF
-,TRBV7-2,14,CASSFTLAGGELFF
-,TRBV5-1,14,CASSLGTGNEKLFF
-,TRBV11-1,14,CASSLVGPNTEAFF
-,TRBV29-1,12,CSVVRGQNEQFF
once,TRBV28,14,CASSLRAGNQPQHF
large,TRBV11-3,14,CASSSGLAGAGQYF
-,TRBV9,15,CASSVRLAGTNEQFF
-,TRBV5-4,16,CASSQRAGSGTDTQYF
-,TRBV30,12,CAWGTSSNEQYF
few,TRBV2,13,CASSVPGWEKLFF
-,TRBV2,10,CASSVHEQFF